This is a list of T cell receptor beta chains from one sample in a study of cytomegalovirus exposure and HLA in healthy donors. Produced via immunoSEQ multiplex PCR; TCRdb's table is partial and in-frame only. This table holds approximately 100,000 clones, about 75% found once. Sample: PBMCs. Receptors were obtained from a man in his sixties in good health and CMV-seropositive. CDR3s include the opening cysteine and the closing phenylalanine or tryptophan. D genes are given only for firm matches. Only part of the rows carry a size: once, few, many, or a class if the clone is expanded.

j_call	d_call	clone_size	v_call	cdr3_aa	cdr3_nt
TRBJ2-1	NA	once	TRBV15	CATSRPYGGNEQFF	TGTGCCACCAGCAGACCTTACGGGGGAAATGAGCAGTTCTTC
TRBJ2-2	NA	NA	TRBV4-1	CASSFHGELFF	TGCGCCAGCAGTTTCCACGGGGAGCTGTTTTTT
TRBJ2-7	TRBD1	NA	TRBV7-2	CASSLGGTGSRREQYF	TGTGCCAGCAGCTTAGGGGGGACAGGGTCACGGAGGGAGCAGTACTTC
TRBJ1-1	TRBD1	NA	TRBV15	CATSRDLQGFRAFF	TGTGCCACCAGCAGAGATTTACAGGGGTTTAGAGCTTTCTTT
TRBJ1-5	NA	NA	TRBV28	CASSFGAHNSNQPQHF	TGTGCCAGCAGTTTTGGGGCCCACAATAGCAATCAGCCCCAGCATTTT
TRBJ1-5	NA	NA	TRBV15	CATKGGGGGNQPQHF	TGTGCCACCAAGGGGGGGGGCGGTGGCAATCAGCCCCAGCATTTT
TRBJ2-3	NA	NA	TRBV18	CASSPVVSTDTQYF	TGTGCCAGCTCACCCGTCGTTAGCACAGATACGCAGTATTTT
TRBJ2-3	NA	NA	TRBV6-5	CASSYPGDTQYF	TGTGCCAGCAGTTACCCAGGAGATACGCAGTATTTT
TRBJ2-1	TRBD2	NA	TRBV5-4	CASSRVAGGTYEQFF	TGTGCCAGCAGCAGGGTAGCGGGGGGCACATATGAGCAGTTCTTC
TRBJ2-7	NA	NA	TRBV5-1	CASSFLGDEQYF	TGCGCCAGCAGCTTTCTAGGGGACGAGCAGTACTTC
TRBJ1-6	TRBD1	NA	TRBV4-1	CASSQVGTGSAPLHF	TGCGCCAGCAGCCAAGTGGGGACAGGGTCGGCACCCCTCCACTTT
TRBJ2-7	TRBD2	NA	TRBV7-9	CASSLRLAGGHSYEQYF	TGTGCCAGCAGCTTACGACTAGCGGGGGGTCACTCCTACGAGCAGTACTTC
TRBJ2-1	TRBD2	NA	TRBV6-4	CASSLGNLAGGNEQFF	TGTGCCAGCAGTTTGGGAAATCTAGCGGGGGGCAATGAGCAGTTCTTC
TRBJ1-2	TRBD1	NA	TRBV28	CASRFSGTGGGYTF	TGTGCCAGCAGGTTCTCCGGGACAGGGGGCGGCTACACCTTC